Listed below are T cell receptor beta chains from one sample, sequenced in a study of identical twins. TCRdb called the 5' RACE reads again in MiXCR, with one record for every CDR3 protein. Of hundreds of thousands of distinct CDR3 sequences listed, about a fifth were seen once; the top ten hold approximately 0.52%. The same data also contributed to another study, on yellow fever vaccine responses in identical twins.

Sequences were obtained from CD4+ T cells sorted from blood. The source is a woman younger than 30 in good health. Both conserved end residues are part of each CDR3. Each record gives: D gene, J gene, clone size, V gene, CDR3 length, CDR3 DNA, CDR3 protein. A D gene is named only where the DNA matches it firmly. The size of a clone is reported for some rows only, either as once, few or many, or as a class for expanded clones.

. | TRBJ1-5 | few | TRBV6-5 | 14 | TGTGCCAGCAGTCACCGGGAGGGCAATCAGCCCCAGCATTTT | CASSHREGNQPQHF
. | TRBJ2-1 | . | TRBV28 | 16 | TGTGCCAGCAGTCCCCAAGTGTCGGGATCACGAAATGAGCAGTTCTTC | CASSPQVSGSRNEQFF
. | TRBJ2-2 | . | TRBV28 | 13 | TGTGCCTCCGCGTCTCCGGGCGCCGGGGAGCTGTTTTTT | CASASPGAGELFF
TRBD1 | TRBJ2-1 | few | TRBV7-9 | 16 | TGTGCCAGCAGCACAAAACCCGGGACAGGCATCAATGAGCAGTTCTTC | CASSTKPGTGINEQFF
TRBD1 | TRBJ1-2 | few | TRBV18 | 14 | TGTGCCAGCTCACTGAAGACAGGGGCGGAAGGCTACACCTTC | CASSLKTGAEGYTF
TRBD1 | TRBJ2-1 | few | TRBV24-1 | 16 | TGTGCCACCAGTGATTTTCAGGGGGCCGGGTACAATGAGCAGTTCTTC | CATSDFQGAGYNEQFF
. | TRBJ1-2 | . | TRBV10-3 | 12 | TGTGCCATCAGTTCTGTTAACTATGGCTACACCTTC | CAISSVNYGYTF
. | TRBJ2-2 | few | TRBV15 | 16 | TGTGCCACCAGCAGAAAGTTATTCGCGAACACCGGGGAGCTGTTTTTT | CATSRKLFANTGELFF
. | TRBJ2-7 | . | TRBV9 | 14 | TGTGCCAGCAGCGGACAGATAGAGGGTGTCGAGCAGTACTTC | CASSGQIEGVEQYF
TRBD1 | TRBJ2-5 | . | TRBV6-5 | 12 | TGTGCCAGCAGCAGGGGGCCAGAGACCCAGTACTTC | CASSRGPETQYF
TRBD1 | TRBJ1-1 | few | TRBV20-1 | 15 | TGCAGTGCTAGCCCCGGGACAGGGGGCGGTACTGAAGCTTTCTTT | CSASPGTGGGTEAFF
TRBD1 | TRBJ2-3 | few | TRBV3-1 | 15 | TGTGCCAGCAGCGCTGGGACAGCCAACACAGATACGCAGTATTTT | CASSAGTANTDTQYF
. | TRBJ2-7 | few | TRBV15 | 12 | TGTGCCACCAGGGACAGCGGTTACGAGCAGTACTTC | CATRDSGYEQYF
TRBD1 | TRBJ1-2 | few | TRBV6-5 | 14 | TGTGCCAGCAGTTCCGGGACAGGGAGATATGGCTACACCTTC | CASSSGTGRYGYTF
TRBD2 | TRBJ2-1 | . | TRBV20-1 | 14 | TGCAGTGCTATACGGGGGGAAGGGTACAATGAGCAGTTCTTC | CSAIRGEGYNEQFF
TRBD2 | TRBJ2-1 | . | TRBV4-1 | 20 | TGCGCCAGCAGCCAAGTGGGATACTTTAGCGGGAGGGCAATTGCCATAGAGCAGTTCTTC | CASSQVGYFSGRAIAIEQFF
. | TRBJ2-3 | few | TRBV20-1 | 15 | TGCAGTGCTAGAGATCTTCGGGGGAGCACAGATACGCAGTATTTT | CSARDLRGSTDTQYF
. | TRBJ2-1 | . | TRBV29-1 | 13 | TGCAGCGGGACGGAATACTCCTACAATGAGCAGTTCTTC | CSGTEYSYNEQFF
. | TRBJ2-1 | few | TRBV5-1 | 16 | TGCGCCAGCAGCTTGGGCAAGTCTAGGGACTACAATGAGCAGTTCTTC | CASSLGKSRDYNEQFF
TRBD1 | TRBJ2-5 | . | TRBV20-1 | 13 | TGCAGTGCACCAGGGACAGCCCAAGAGACCCAGTACTTC | CSAPGTAQETQYF
TRBD2 | TRBJ2-3 | few | TRBV9 | 20 | TGTGCCAGCAGCCTTAGAGTAAATAGCGGGGGTGTAGGTAGCACAGATACGCAGTATTTT | CASSLRVNSGGVGSTDTQYF
TRBD1 | TRBJ1-1 | few | TRBV20-1 | 16 | TGCAGTGCGCCACCGGGACAGGGGAAATTAAACACTGAAGCTTTCTTT | CSAPPGQGKLNTEAFF
TRBD1 | TRBJ2-5 | . | TRBV5-1 | 16 | TGCGCCAGCAGCTTCCAGGGGGACGTAATGGGGGAGACCCAGTACTTC | CASSFQGDVMGETQYF
TRBD1 | TRBJ2-7 | . | TRBV7-9 | 17 | TGTGCCAGCAGCCTCTCCAACCGGACAGGGCATACCCACGAGCAGTACTTC | CASSLSNRTGHTHEQYF
TRBD2 | TRBJ2-3 | . | TRBV3-1 | 17 | TGTGCCAGCAGCCAAGACCCTAGCGGGAGGGTCACAGATACGCAGTATTTT | CASSQDPSGRVTDTQYF
. | TRBJ2-1 | . | TRBV13 | 15 | TGTGCCAGCAGCTTGGAGTTTGGCTCCTACAATGAGCAGTTCTTC | CASSLEFGSYNEQFF
TRBD1 | TRBJ1-1 | many | TRBV12-3/TRBV12-4 | 11 | TGTGCCAGCAGCCGGACAGGGTCGGCTTTCTTT | CASSRTGSAFF
. | TRBJ1-1 | . | TRBV6-5 | 16 | TGTGCCAGCAGTTACTCATCAACAGGGCTGAGGACTGAAGCTTTCTTT | CASSYSSTGLRTEAFF
. | TRBJ2-2 | few | TRBV11-2 | 15 | TGTGCCAGCAGTCAGACAGCGGCTAACACCGGGGAGCTGTTTTTT | CASSQTAANTGELFF
. | TRBJ2-1 | . | TRBV28 | 16 | TGTGCCAGCAGCCCTCCCTCAGGAGACTCCTACAATGAGCAGTTCTTC | CASSPPSGDSYNEQFF
TRBD1 | TRBJ2-1 | . | TRBV5-6 | 14 | TGTGCCAGCAGGTCGACAGGGACCTACAATGAGCAGTTCTTC | CASRSTGTYNEQFF
TRBD1 | TRBJ2-5 | . | TRBV5-1 | 13 | TGCGCCAGCAGCGACAACAGGGGGGAGACCCAGTACTTC | CASSDNRGETQYF
TRBD2 | TRBJ2-1 | few | TRBV7-9 | 15 | TGTGCCAGCAGCCCGAGCGGGAGGGCCGGAAATGAGCAGTTCTTC | CASSPSGRAGNEQFF
. | TRBJ1-1 | few | TRBV7-9 | 13 | TGTGCCAGCAGCTTATACGGGAACACTGAAGCTTTCTTT | CASSLYGNTEAFF
. | TRBJ1-3 | few | TRBV3-1 | 14 | TGTGCCAGCACAAACCCGGGGGCTGGAAACACCATATATTTT | CASTNPGAGNTIYF
. | TRBJ1-6 | . | TRBV27 | 13 | TGTGCCAGCAGTTCCAACTATAATTCACCCCTCCACTTT | CASSSNYNSPLHF
. | TRBJ2-2 | . | TRBV29-1 | 13 | TGCAGCGTTGCGTTTGGGGGTACCGGGGAGCTGTTTTTT | CSVAFGGTGELFF
. | TRBJ2-3 | . | TRBV10-3 | 14 | TGTGCCATCAGCGGTGGAGGGGGCAGGGATACGCAGTATTTT | CAISGGGGRDTQYF
. | TRBJ2-3 | few | TRBV5-1 | 16 | TGCGCCAGCAGCTTGAGCTGGGGAGGTCATTCAGATACGCAGTATTTT | CASSLSWGGHSDTQYF
TRBD1 | TRBJ2-2 | . | TRBV10-1 | 14 | TGCGCCAGCAAGCAGGACAGGGGATCCGGGGAGCTGTTTTTT | CASKQDRGSGELFF
TRBD2 | TRBJ2-3 | . | TRBV10-2 | 17 | TGCGCCAGCAGGCCTCATCTTCCGGGGGGGGGCGCAGATACGCAGTATTTT | CASRPHLPGGGADTQYF
TRBD1 | TRBJ2-7 | . | TRBV12-5 | 16 | TGTGCTAGTGGTTTGGCGGAACAGGGGCTGTCCTACGAGCAGTACTTC | CASGLAEQGLSYEQYF
. | TRBJ2-2 | . | TRBV3-1 | 13 | TGTGCCAGCAGCCAAGGTCAGGGCGGGGAGCTGTTTTTT | CASSQGQGGELFF
TRBD1 | TRBJ1-1 | few | TRBV6-1 | 13 | TGTGCCATCCACGGACAGGCGAACACTGAAGCTTTCTTT | CAIHGQANTEAFF
. | TRBJ1-2 | . | TRBV10-3 | 12 | TGTGCCATCAGTGACAGTCACGATGGCTACACCTTC | CAISDSHDGYTF
. | TRBJ1-5 | . | TRBV7-2 | 13 | TGTGCCAGCAGCTTAGGAAAAGACCAGCCCCAGCATTTT | CASSLGKDQPQHF
. | TRBJ2-5 | . | TRBV3-1 | 12 | TGTGCCAGCAGCCAAGTACTGAGCACCCAGTACTTC | CASSQVLSTQYF
. | TRBJ2-3 | . | TRBV29-1 | 13 | TGCAGCGTTGAAGATCCGGGAACAGGGACGCAGTATTTT | CSVEDPGTGTQYF
. | TRBJ1-2 | few | TRBV15 | 13 | TGTGCCACCAGCCCCCGAAAGGGCTATGGCTACACCTTC | CATSPRKGYGYTF
. | TRBJ2-3 | . | TRBV4-1 | 14 | TGCGCCAGCAGCCAAGTGCTGGGCACAGATACGCAGTATTTT | CASSQVLGTDTQYF
. | TRBJ2-1 | few | TRBV5-1 | 15 | TGCGCCAGCAGCTTTGCAGGGACCAGCTACAATGAGCAGTTCTTC | CASSFAGTSYNEQFF